The present T cell receptor (beta chain) was sequenced within a study of cytomegalovirus exposure and HLA in healthy donors. Overall study context: About 79% of several hundred genotyped donors fell in the Caucasian-associated ancestry cluster.

Germline V gene sequence: CDR1 SGHDN, CDR2 FVKESK. The CDR3 consists of 16 residues. J was trimmed by 6 bases and V by 3 bases; bases with no gene match: 10. The PCR ran on 60 Vbeta and 13 Jbeta primers. TCRdb's table, derived via immunoSEQ multiplex PCR, lists solely in-frame clones and lacks some. The data contain some 150,000 clones, roughly 81% of them singletons. This TCR derives from a woman aged 18-29 years in good health and CMV-seronegative. The chain joins TRBV14 to TRBJ1-5; 8 bases fit TRBD1. Sequenced: PBMCs. CDR3 sequence (DNA): TGTGCCAGCAGCCAGGCCGGACAGGGAAGGTCTCAGCCCCAGCATTTT. It translates to CASSQAGQGRSQPQHF.